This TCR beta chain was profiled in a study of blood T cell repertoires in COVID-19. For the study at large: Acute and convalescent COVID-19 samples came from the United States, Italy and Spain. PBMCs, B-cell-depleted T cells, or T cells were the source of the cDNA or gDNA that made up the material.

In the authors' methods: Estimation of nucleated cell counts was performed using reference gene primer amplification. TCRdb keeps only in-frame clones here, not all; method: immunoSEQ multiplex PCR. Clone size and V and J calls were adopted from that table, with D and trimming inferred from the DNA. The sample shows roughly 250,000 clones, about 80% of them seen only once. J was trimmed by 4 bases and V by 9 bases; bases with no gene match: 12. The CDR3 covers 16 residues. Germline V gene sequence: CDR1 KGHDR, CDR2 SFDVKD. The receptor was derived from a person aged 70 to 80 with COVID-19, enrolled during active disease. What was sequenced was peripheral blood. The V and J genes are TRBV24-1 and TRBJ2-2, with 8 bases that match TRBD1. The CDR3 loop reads CATGTGLWGTTGELFF. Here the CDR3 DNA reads TGTGCCACCGGGACAGGACTTTGGGGAACCACCGGGGAGCTGTTTTTT.